What follows are 30 T cell receptor beta chains derived from one specimen sequenced in a study of cytomegalovirus exposure and HLA in healthy donors. This PCR relied on a set of 60 Vbeta primers and 13 Jbeta primers. Clones were read by immunoSEQ multiplex PCR, and TCRdb kept only the in-frame ones, dropping some. This sample yields approximately 120,000 clones, of which about 83% are seen a single time; roughly 3.1% belongs to the top ten. The material sequenced was PBMCs. These receptors were taken from a young man in good health and CMV-seronegative.

V is TRBV4-2 and J is TRBJ2-2, with unresolved D. Germline assignment: CDR1 LGHNA and CDR2 YNFKEQ. The CDR3 has 13 amino acids. Trimming shortened V by 1 base and J by 5 bases, and 5 bases separated the two germline ends. The CDR3 DNA sequence: TGTGCCAGCAGCCAAGCGGTGACCGGGGAGCTGTTTTTT. Translating gives CASSQAVTGELFF.

The chain has TRBV7-6 and TRBJ1-3, with a weak D call TRBD1 (5 bases). The CDR3 sequence is 11 residues long. CDR1 is SGHVS, CDR2 FNYEAQ, per germline. V was shortened by 11 bases and J by 3 bases, with 8 bases between the two germline ends. CDR3 protein: CAGGVGNTIYF. The CDR3 bases are TGTGCCGGAGGGGTTGGAAACACCATATATTTT.

CDR3 sequence (DNA): TGTGCCTGGAGTGTACGCGTTAGGCTAGCCCCCGGGGAGCTGTTTTTT. Translation: CAWSVRVRLAPGELFF. The chain couples TRBV30 to TRBJ2-2; tentative D call: TRBD2 (5 bases). This CDR3 is 16 amino acids long. The germline V gene has CDR1 GTSNPN and CDR2 SVGIG (reference sequence). Trimming cost V 0 bases and J 6 bases, with 17 bases left between them.

The rearrangement uses TRBV28 and TRBJ2-7; no reliable D call. Looked up from germline, CDR1 is MDHEN and CDR2 is SYDVKM. The V gene lost 8 bases and the J gene lost 3 bases, with 14 bases spanning the gap. The CDR3 length is 13 residues. The CDR3, as DNA: TGTGCCAGCGAGACCCGAGGCAGCTACGAGCAGTACTTC. Amino acids: CASETRGSYEQYF.

This chain uses TRBV28 with TRBJ2-7; D unresolved. This CDR3 region has 12 residues. The germline V gene has CDR1 MDHEN and CDR2 SYDVKM. Trimming stripped 2 bases from V and 6 bases from J, with 8 bases between. Here the CDR3 reads CASSLRSGEQYF. CDR3 DNA: TGTGCCAGCAGTTTACGGTCAGGCGAGCAGTACTTC. The entire variable domain, with the rest obtained from reference TRBV28 and TRBJ2-7, is as follows: DVKVTQSSRYLVKRTGEKVFLECVQDMDHENMFWYRQDPGLGLRLIYFSYDVKMKEKGDIPEGYSVSREKKERFSLILESASTNQTSMYLCASSLRSGEQYFGPGTRLTVT.

The V gene is TRBV11-3, the J gene TRBJ2-7; 7 nucleotides line up with TRBD2. The CDR3 is 15 amino acids. The germline gives CDR1 SGHNT, CDR2 YENEEA. With V trimmed by 1 base and J by 1 base, 4 bases remained unmatched. The CDR3 DNA follows: TGTGCCAGCAGCTTAGGGGGGGGAACGTCCTACGAGCAGTACTTC. Residues: CASSLGGGTSYEQYF. Supplemented by reference TRBV11-3 and TRBJ2-7, the full variable domain reads EAGVVQSPRYKIIEKKQPVAFWCNPISGHNTLYWYLQNLGQGPELLIRYENEEAVDDSQLPKDRFSAERLKGVDSTLKIQPAELGDSAVYLCASSLGGGTSYEQYFGPGTRLTVT.

The rearrangement joins TRBV19 to TRBJ1-5, with D maybe TRBD1 (5 bases). The CDR3 totals 15 residues. The germline V gene has CDR1 LNHDA and CDR2 SQIVND (reference sequence). With 7 bases removed from V and 11 bases from J, the gap between germline ends came to 24 bases. CDR3 DNA sequence: TGTGCCAGTACCACGGGGGGACGGCAGCCGGTGGCCCAGCATTTT. The encoded protein is CASTTGGRQPVAQHF.

The chain combines TRBV30 with TRBJ1-6; D unresolved. The CDR3 sequence is 13 residues long. Per germline, CDR1 GTSNPN and CDR2 SVGIG (reference sequence). The ends were cut back, 3 bases at V and 3 bases at J, with 6 bases in the middle. CDR3 in amino acids: CAWRADYNSPLHF. CDR3 nucleotide sequence: TGTGCCTGGAGAGCGGACTATAATTCACCCCTCCACTTT.

This clone was detected only once. The chain employs TRBV7-2 and TRBJ2-7, with D possibly being TRBD1 (6 bases). This CDR3 contains 14 residues. Trimming took 3 bases from V and 3 from J, leaving 12 bases between them. Per the germline V gene, CDR1 is SGHTA and CDR2 is FQGNSA. The CDR3 is CASSFGQLYYEQYF. CDR3 nucleotides: TGTGCCAGCAGCTTTGGACAGCTCTACTACGAGCAGTACTTC.

V and J are TRBV5-8 and TRBJ2-2; 12 bases are a match to TRBD2. The CDR3 covers 18 residues. Germline V gives CDR1 SGHTS, CDR2 YDEGEE. J lost 0 bases, V lost 0 bases, and 3 bases had no gene match. The CDR3 sequence is CASSLARLAGANTGELFF. The DNA for the CDR3 is TGTGCCAGCAGCTTGGCTCGACTAGCGGGAGCGAACACCGGGGAGCTGTTTTTT.

The rearrangement links TRBV29-1 to TRBJ1-1; 8 bases align to TRBD1. This CDR3 spans 13 amino acids. The germline CDR1 and CDR2 sequences are SQVTM and ANQGSEA. The J segment lost 5 bases and the V segment lost 4 bases, leaving 6 bases of the junction unmatched. This CDR3 reads CSVVRDRLTEAFF. The CDR3 bases are TGCAGCGTTGTCAGGGACAGGCTAACTGAAGCTTTCTTT.

This clone is judged medium-sized. This chain uses TRBV6-5 with TRBJ1-5; D call uncertain. The CDR3 is 15 amino acids. V was cut by 5 bases and J by 0 bases, with 11 bases left in between. CDR1 MNHEY and CDR2 SVGAGI come from the germline V gene. CDR3 bases: TGTGCCAGCAGTGTCCAATACAATAGCAATCAGCCCCAGCATTTT. Its protein product is CASSVQYNSNQPQHF.

This clone was seen a few times. The rearrangement links TRBV18 to TRBJ1-1, with D uncertain. Germline CDR1 and CDR2: KGHSH and LQKENI. The CDR3 extends over 13 amino acids. Trimming pared 5 bases from V and 3 bases from J, leaving 10 bases between. CDR3 nucleotide sequence: TGTGCCAGCTCATCGGGGAGGGACACTGAAGCTTTCTTT. Translation: CASSSGRDTEAFF.

J is TRBJ2-1 and V is TRBV15; 7 positions match TRBD2. The CDR3 extends over 17 amino acids. The J segment lost 6 bases and the V segment lost 0 bases, leaving 11 bases of the junction unmatched. Germline values: CDR1 LNHNV, CDR2 YYDKDF (reference sequence). The CDR3 spells CATSRDISGVAPNEQFF. CDR3 in DNA: TGTGCCACCAGCAGAGATATAAGCGGGGTGGCCCCCAATGAGCAGTTCTTC.

This chain uses TRBV6-1 with TRBJ1-3; 8 bases fit TRBD1. Germline loops: CDR1 MNHNS, CDR2 SASEGT. V was clipped by 2 bases and J by 4 bases; unmatched bases: 1. This CDR3 region has 14 residues. This CDR3 reads CASSEWDRGNTIYF. In nucleotides, the CDR3 is TGTGCCAGCAGTGAATGGGACAGGGGAAACACCATATATTTT.

This clone has only one observation. CDR3 DNA: TGTGCCAGCAGCCCCCGGGACAGGGGGGAATACGAGCAGTACTTC. This sequence encodes CASSPRDRGEYEQYF. This chain uses TRBV7-2 with TRBJ2-7; 11 bases match TRBD1. Germline V gene lookup returns CDR1 SGHTA and CDR2 FQGNSA. Trimming at V came to 5 bases and at J to 4 bases, leaving 7 bases not matched to a gene. This CDR3 comprises 15 residues.

The J gene is TRBJ1-1, the V gene TRBV7-9; tentatively, D is TRBD1 (5 bases). This CDR3 has 15 amino acids. Germline V lookup: CDR1 SEHNR, CDR2 FQNEAQ (reference sequence). V gave up 3 bases and J gave up 0 bases, with 11 bases separating them. CDR3 amino acids: CASSLSRAVNTEAFF. In DNA, the CDR3 is TGTGCCAGCAGCTTGTCCAGGGCAGTGAACACTGAAGCTTTCTTT.

The chain has TRBV6-1 and TRBJ2-5; D remains unclear. V dropped 11 bases and J dropped 1 base, with 5 bases sitting between them. Germline CDR1 MNHNS, CDR2 SASEGT. CDR3 length: 10 residues. CDR3 loop: CAVSQETQYF. Here the CDR3 DNA reads TGTGCCGTCTCCCAAGAGACCCAGTACTTC.

A note on this clone: An end of the junction does not agree with germline; a read error may underlie this. This chain links TRBV7-9 with TRBJ1-2; D possibly corresponds to TRBD1 (5 bases). CDR3 size: 12 residues. Germline lookup yields CDR1 SEHNR and CDR2 FQNEAQ (reference sequence). The CDR3 reads CASSQTQGFVSF. Written as DNA, the CDR3 is TGTGCCAGCAGCCAAACGCAGGGTTTTGTTTCCTTC.

The chain links TRBV11-2 to TRBJ2-6; D might be TRBD2 (5 bases). Germline lookup yields CDR1 SGHAT and CDR2 FQNNGV. The CDR3 is 16 amino acids. Trimming cost V 1 base and J 0 bases, with 7 bases left between them. The CDR3 nucleotides are TGTGCCAGCAGCTTAGGGCGGGCCTCTGGGGCCAACGTCCTGACTTTC. It yields the protein CASSLGRASGANVLTF.

In its sample, this clone was seen a few times. The chain has TRBV9 and TRBJ2-3; TRBD2 matches 10 bases. CDR1 is SGDLS, CDR2 YYNGEE, per germline. With V trimmed by 0 bases and J by 3 bases, 4 bases remained unmatched. The CDR3 totals 16 residues. The CDR3 loop reads CASSVAAGGQTDTQYF. The CDR3 DNA sequence: TGTGCCAGCAGCGTAGCAGCGGGGGGGCAAACAGATACGCAGTATTTT.

As for this clone: In the same sample, other DNA sequences code for this CDR3. V is TRBV6-5 and J is TRBJ2-7, with D perhaps TRBD1 (6 bases). The ends were cut back, 2 bases at V and 1 base at J, with 12 bases in the middle. Per the germline V gene, CDR1 is MNHEY and CDR2 is SVGAGI. The CDR3 totals 15 residues. The CDR3 nucleotides read TGTGCCAGCAGTTACGGGCCGAGGGGGTCCTACGAGCAGTACTTC. Translation gives CASSYGPRGSYEQYF.

Concerning this clone itself: Other DNA sequences in the same sample also yield this CDR3. The CDR3 DNA is TGTGCCAGCAGCGTAGCTGTCCGCACAGATACGCAGTATTTT. It encodes CASSVAVRTDTQYF. V is TRBV9 and J is TRBJ2-3; D not resolved. Trimming pared 0 bases from V and 1 base from J, leaving 6 bases between. Germline CDR1 SGDLS, CDR2 YYNGEE. This CDR3 comprises 14 residues.

V and J are TRBV19 and TRBJ1-5, with 9 positions matching TRBD1. Germline lookup yields CDR1 LNHDA and CDR2 SQIVND (reference sequence). This CDR3 comprises 13 residues. J lost 6 bases, V lost 8 bases, and 5 bases had no gene match. CDR3 nucleotides: TGTGCCAGTGAACAGGGGGCAAGTCAGCCCCAGCATTTT. It yields the protein CASEQGASQPQHF.

The chain uses TRBV29-1 and TRBJ2-7; D is perhaps TRBD1 (6 bases). Germline V gene sequence: CDR1 SQVTM, CDR2 ANQGSEA. The CDR3 has 13 residues. Trimming took off 6 bases at V and 3 bases at J, with 15 bases between the two ends. For the CDR3, the DNA is TGCAGCGTCGAGCAATTGGACAGCTACGAGCAGTACTTC. Translation: CSVEQLDSYEQYF.

The chain has TRBV4-3 and TRBJ2-1, with TRBD2 identical over 7 bases. The ends lost 0 bases at V and 4 bases at J; junction bases unmatched: 6. Germline assignment: CDR1 LGHNA and CDR2 YSLEER. The CDR3 is 16 amino acids. The CDR3 nucleotides read TGCGCCAGCAGCCAAGATCCGAGCGGGGATTACAATGAGCAGTTCTTC. Protein product: CASSQDPSGDYNEQFF.

This CDR3 is CASSQEGPTMYNEQFF. For the CDR3, the DNA is TGTGCCAGCAGCCAAGAGGGGCCGACAATGTACAATGAGCAGTTCTTC. The chain links TRBV4-2 to TRBJ2-1; possible D gene TRBD1, 5 bases. V shed 0 bases and J shed 4 bases, with 13 bases lying between them. The germline CDR1 and CDR2 sequences are LGHNA and YNFKEQ. This CDR3 is built from 16 residues.

CDR3 nucleotide sequence: TGTGCCAGCAGCACTGGACAAGGGAACACTGAAGCTTTCTTT. Translating it yields CASSTGQGNTEAFF. This sequence joins TRBV9 and TRBJ1-1; a weak D match, TRBD1 (5 bases). The CDR3 covers 14 residues. From germline, CDR1 is SGDLS and CDR2 YYNGEE. Trimming shortened V by 4 bases and J by 1 base, and 11 bases separated the two germline ends.

The J gene is TRBJ2-1, the V gene TRBV7-8, with D possibly matching TRBD2 (5 bases). This CDR3 has 16 amino acids. Germline lookup yields CDR1 SGHVS and CDR2 FQNEAQ. Trimming shortened V by 5 bases and J by 6 bases, and 20 bases separated the two germline ends. The CDR3 coding sequence is TGTGCCAGCAGCCCACGTCGCGTCGGGGTTTTCAATGAGCAGTTCTTC. This codes for CASSPRRVGVFNEQFF. The whole variable domain, remainder taken from reference TRBV7-8 and TRBJ2-1, is GAGVSQSPRYKVAKRGQDVALRCDPISGHVSLFWYQQALGQGPEFLTYFQNEAQLDKSGLPSDRFFAERPEGSVSTLKIQRTQQEDSAVYLCASSPRRVGVFNEQFFGPGTRLTVL.

The chain joins TRBV10-3 to TRBJ2-2; 13 positions agree with TRBD2. In germline, CDR1 is ENHRY, CDR2 SYGVKD. The CDR3 length is 17 residues. The ends lost 2 bases at V and 5 bases at J; junction bases unmatched: 5. CDR3 sequence: CAISEISLAGGTGELFF. In DNA form, the CDR3 reads TGTGCCATCAGTGAGATTTCACTAGCGGGAGGGACCGGGGAGCTGTTTTTT.